The 26 T cell receptor beta chains listed next were all sequenced from one sample in a study of OX40 agonist ivuxolimab in advanced cancers. The receptor library was made with the immunoSEQ multiplex PCR assay. This immuneACCESS table, as held by TCRdb, lists in-frame sequences with V and J called but not all clones. Of the missing ones, under half trace to an unresolved V gene in checked studies; the others have no known cause. The sample table contains about 50,000 clones; only one count was recorded for about 88% of them. About 0.64% of the sample belongs to the ten largest clones. This sample comprised CD4+ or CD8+ T cells sorted from blood, obtained in a trial of the OX40 agonist ivuxolimab. These receptors were obtained from an adult with an advanced solid tumor such as melanoma, head and neck, liver or kidney cancer.

This chain joins TRBV9 and TRBJ2-2, with 12 bases fitting TRBD2. Trimming cost V 4 bases and J 8 bases; bases outside gene matches: 18. This CDR3 region has 19 residues. Germline CDR1 SGDLS, CDR2 YYNGEE. CDR3 amino acids: CASSPPNHGLAGMLGELFF. Here the CDR3 DNA reads TGTGCCAGCAGCCCGCCTAACCACGGACTAGCGGGAATGTTGGGGGAGCTGTTTTTT.

The chain has TRBV28 and TRBJ2-1; 8 nucleotides match TRBD2. Looked up from germline, CDR1 is MDHEN and CDR2 is SYDVKM. The CDR3 sequence is 15 residues long. The V and J ends lost 5 bases and 7 bases, in that order; junction bases with no gene match: 10. Here the CDR3 reads CASSLPGVAGNEQFF. The CDR3, as DNA: TGTGCCAGCAGTCTCCCGGGAGTAGCGGGGAATGAGCAGTTCTTC.

The chain links TRBV28 to TRBJ2-7, with D perhaps being TRBD1 or TRBD2 (5 bases each). The CDR3 extends over 13 amino acids. The germline gives CDR1 MDHEN, CDR2 SYDVKM. Trimming stripped 7 bases from V and 6 bases from J, with 16 bases between. The CDR3 loop reads CASKSGTSGEQYF. DNA for the CDR3: TGTGCCAGCAAAAGTGGGACGTCCGGCGAGCAGTACTTC.

The chain employs TRBV10-3 and TRBJ2-7, with D unresolved. The length of the CDR3 is 11 residues. Trimming shortened V by 10 bases and J by 5 bases, and 12 bases separated the two germline ends. Germline values: CDR1 ENHRY, CDR2 SYGVKD. CDR3 region: CATSLKNEQYF. The DNA of the CDR3 is TGTGCCACCTCCCTCAAGAACGAGCAGTACTTC.

The V gene is TRBV6-1, the J gene TRBJ2-3; 9 nucleotides line up with TRBD1. CDR1 is MNHNS and CDR2 is SASEGT in the germline V gene. V trimming: 4 bases; J trimming: 2 bases; junction bases outside the gene matches: 7. The length of the CDR3 is 16 residues. Here the CDR3 reads CASSARDRDITDTQYF. In DNA form, the CDR3 reads TGTGCCAGCAGTGCCCGGGACAGGGATATCACAGATACGCAGTATTTT.

V and J are TRBV19 and TRBJ2-2; 10 nucleotides match TRBD1. Germline assignment: CDR1 LNHDA and CDR2 SQIVND (reference sequence). The trim removed 4 bases at V and 5 bases at J, leaving 7 bases unmatched. This CDR3 is 16 amino acids long. The CDR3 nucleotides read TGTGCCAGTAGTACGCGGACAGGGGGAGGTACCGGGGAGCTGTTTTTT. Its translation: CASSTRTGGGTGELFF.

The rearrangement joins TRBV28 to TRBJ2-1; D perhaps matches TRBD1 (5 bases). Germline CDR1 MDHEN, CDR2 SYDVKM. The V gene lost 1 base and the J gene lost 9 bases, with 16 bases spanning the gap. The CDR3 is 15 amino acids. CDR3 in DNA: TGTGCCAGCAGTTTATCAGGCAGGGTGGTTGGTGAGCAGTTCTTC. Residues: CASSLSGRVVGEQFF.

This clone has a single count. The chain links TRBV4-2 to TRBJ1-4; D perhaps matches TRBD1 (5 bases). The CDR3 length is 16 residues. CDR1 and CDR2 (germline): LGHNA, YNFKEQ. Trimming removed 0 bases from V and 12 bases from J, with 20 bases in between. CDR3 protein: CASSQDRAGSMAELFF. CDR3 DNA sequence: TGTGCCAGCAGCCAAGATCGTGCAGGGTCCATGGCGGAACTGTTTTTT.

The rearrangement joins TRBV10-3 to TRBJ2-1; 10 bases line up with TRBD2. With V trimmed by 0 bases and J by 8 bases, 10 bases remained unmatched. CDR1 is ENHRY, CDR2 SYGVKD, per germline. This CDR3 spans 17 amino acids. The CDR3 DNA reads as TGTGCCATCAGTGAGTCGACTCGGGCTAGCGGGAGTTATGAGCAGTTCTTC. It yields the protein CAISESTRASGSYEQFF.

The gene calls are TRBV5-6 and TRBJ2-3; no clear D gene. Germline assignment: CDR1 SGHDT and CDR2 YYEEEE. The CDR3 totals 14 residues. The V end was cut by 0 bases, the J end by 1 base, with 6 bases between. The chain's CDR3 is CASSLVPGTDTQYF. CDR3 DNA: TGTGCCAGCAGCTTGGTGCCAGGCACAGATACGCAGTATTTT.

The V call is TRBV29-1, the J call TRBJ2-5; perhaps TRBD2 as D (6 bases). The CDR3 runs to 13 residues. V dropped 3 bases and J dropped 7 bases, with 15 bases sitting between them. The germline CDR1 and CDR2 sequences are SQVTM and ANQGSEA. DNA for the CDR3: TGCAGCGTTGACGGGGTTAGCGGTAGGACCCAGTACTTC. As protein: CSVDGVSGRTQYF.

The chain recombines TRBV30 with TRBJ2-3; the match to TRBD1 covers 11 bases. The length of the CDR3 is 15 residues. The junction had 6 bases not matched to a gene; V was cut back by 2 bases and J by 5 bases. Germline V gene lookup returns CDR1 GTSNPN and CDR2 SVGIG (reference sequence). The CDR3 protein is CAWSKGQGDKDTQYF. In nucleotides, the CDR3 is TGTGCCTGGAGTAAGGGACAGGGGGATAAAGATACGCAGTATTTT.

The chain joins TRBV4-1 to TRBJ2-7; possible D gene TRBD1, 6 bases. The length of the CDR3 is 16 residues. V was trimmed by 6 bases and J by 1 base, leaving 19 bases between them. Germline loops: CDR1 MGHRA, CDR2 YSYEKL. The CDR3 here is CASRTSVGQNSYEQYF. The CDR3 nucleotides read TGCGCCAGCAGGACGTCCGTTGGACAGAATTCCTACGAGCAGTACTTC.

The V call is TRBV19, the J call TRBJ2-4, with D possibly being TRBD1 or TRBD2 (5 bases each). V lost 1 base and J 3 bases, leaving 7 bases between the germline ends. The CDR3 is 14 residues long. The V gene's germline CDR1 is LNHDA and CDR2 SQIVND (reference sequence). CDR3: CASSIAGLKNIQYF. CDR3 coding DNA: TGTGCCAGTAGTATAGCGGGGCTCAAAAACATTCAGTACTTC.

The gene calls are TRBV28 and TRBJ1-1, with D hard to call. CDR1 and CDR2 (germline): MDHEN, SYDVKM. The germline V and J ends were trimmed by 10 bases and 1 base, with 7 bases remaining between them. This CDR3 spans 11 amino acids. The CDR3 nucleotides are TGTGCCACTAGGGAGAACACTGAAGCTTTCTTT. Translated, it gives CATRENTEAFF.

The chain uses TRBV19 and TRBJ1-5; 7 bases align to TRBD1. CDR1 is LNHDA and CDR2 is SQIVND in the germline V gene (reference sequence). This CDR3 is 16 amino acids long. V lost 6 bases and J lost 4; bases outside the gene matches: 12. CDR3 loop: CASRDRHQGKNQPQHF. Written as DNA, the CDR3 is TGTGCCAGTAGGGACAGGCACCAGGGGAAGAATCAGCCCCAGCATTTT. Full variable domain (outside the CDR3, taken from reference TRBV19 and TRBJ1-5): DGGITQSPKYLFRKEGQNVTLSCEQNLNHDAMYWYRQDPGQGLRLIYYSQIVNDFQKGDIAEGYSVSREKKESFPLTVTSAQKNPTAFYLCASRDRHQGKNQPQHFGDGTRLSIL.

J is TRBJ2-5 and V is TRBV19, with D unclear. The V end lost 0 bases, the J end lost 1 base, and 12 bases lay between the germline ends. CDR3 length: 16 amino acids. From germline, CDR1 is LNHDA and CDR2 SQIVND (reference sequence). DNA of the CDR3: TGTGCCAGTAGTATAGAAGGCTCCGTACCCCAAGAGACCCAGTACTTC. Its protein product is CASSIEGSVPQETQYF.

V usage is TRBV28 and J usage is TRBJ2-7; 10 bases match TRBD1. Germline V lookup: CDR1 MDHEN, CDR2 SYDVKM. The CDR3 is made up of 14 amino acids. V shed 6 bases, J shed 7 bases, and the junction held 9 bases outside the gene matches. For the CDR3, the DNA is TGTGCCAGCAGCCCCGGGACAGGGGCTGGAGAGCAGTACTTC. Its protein product is CASSPGTGAGEQYF.

This chain joins TRBV19 and TRBJ1-5; D is ambiguous. Looked up from germline, CDR1 is LNHDA and CDR2 is SQIVND (reference sequence). The CDR3 length is 14 residues. The ends were cut back, 3 bases at V and 4 bases at J, with 10 bases in the middle. As DNA, the CDR3 is TGTGCCAGTAGTATCATGTCCCCGAATCAGCCCCAGCATTTT. Its translation is CASSIMSPNQPQHF. The variable domain in full, with the rest retrieved from reference TRBV19 and TRBJ1-5, is DGGITQSPKYLFRKEGQNVTLSCEQNLNHDAMYWYRQDPGQGLRLIYYSQIVNDFQKGDIAEGYSVSREKKESFPLTVTSAQKNPTAFYLCASSIMSPNQPQHFGDGTRLSIL.

V gene TRBV11-1 combines with J gene TRBJ2-1, with D possibly matching TRBD2 (6 bases). Germline-derived CDR1 and CDR2 are SGHAT and FQDESV (reference sequence). Between the trimmed V and J ends, which lost 5 bases and 0 bases, there was a span of 11 bases. CDR3 length: 15 amino acids. This CDR3 is CASSRAGPSYNEQFF. For the CDR3, the DNA is TGTGCCAGCAGCCGAGCGGGCCCCTCCTACAATGAGCAGTTCTTC.

The V call is TRBV6-5, the J call TRBJ2-4; D unclear. V was cut by 5 bases and J by 0 bases, with 5 bases left in between. CDR3 length: 13 residues. Germline V gene lookup returns CDR1 MNHEY and CDR2 SVGAGI. As DNA, the CDR3 is TGTGCCAGCAGTGCTCTAGCCAAAAACATTCAGTACTTC. This encodes CASSALAKNIQYF.

The chain uses TRBV4-1 and TRBJ1-1; no firm D call. The V and J ends lost 4 bases and 1 base respectively, with 13 bases between them. The CDR3 is 15 residues long. Germline lookup yields CDR1 MGHRA and CDR2 YSYEKL. The CDR3 loop is CASSPPNRGNTEAFF. The CDR3 region has the DNA TGCGCCAGCAGCCCACCCAACCGAGGGAACACTGAAGCTTTCTTT.

The chain carries TRBV27 and TRBJ2-1; no firm D call. The CDR3 covers 13 residues. Trimming removed 2 bases from V and 6 bases from J, with 8 bases in between. From germline, CDR1 is MNHEY and CDR2 SMNVEV (reference sequence). In DNA, the CDR3 is TGTGCCAGCAGTTTACGCCAGACCAATGAGCAGTTCTTC. It codes for CASSLRQTNEQFF.

The chain is built from TRBV7-9 and TRBJ1-1, with TRBD1 identical over 10 bases. Germline V lookup: CDR1 SEHNR, CDR2 FQNEAQ (reference sequence). This CDR3 spans 15 amino acids. With 5 bases clipped from V and 4 bases from J, the junction kept 7 bases outside the gene matches. The CDR3 sequence: CASSVRQGAGTEAFF. The DNA for the CDR3 is TGTGCCAGCAGCGTTAGACAGGGGGCCGGCACTGAAGCTTTCTTT.

The chain recombines TRBV27 with TRBJ1-6, with D tentatively TRBD1 (6 bases). CDR3 length: 14 amino acids. V gave up 0 bases and J gave up 10 bases, with 10 bases separating them. Germline CDR1 and CDR2: MNHEY and SMNVEV (reference sequence). CDR3 residues: CASSLSGQYSPLHF. CDR3 sequence (DNA): TGTGCCAGCAGTTTATCCGGACAGTACTCACCCCTCCACTTT.

This clone was detected once. The chain uses TRBV11-3 and TRBJ2-5; D not resolved. V dropped 7 bases and J dropped 2 bases, with 14 bases sitting between them. The CDR3 has 14 amino acids. Germline CDR1 reads SGHNT; CDR2 reads YENEEA. The chain's CDR3 is CASNQFGAQETQYF. The CDR3 bases are TGTGCCAGCAACCAGTTTGGAGCGCAAGAGACCCAGTACTTC.